Below, 9 T cell receptor beta chains from the same sample are listed, as sequenced in a study of T cell repertoires in cytomegalovirus infection (dated by TCRdb to the late 2010s). TCRdb shows the sequencer as Illumina HiSeq 1500. TCRdb cleaned the public reads at Q25 with fastp, built clones with MiXCR and kept in-frame beta chains. CDR3 protein duplicates are merged, each entry listing the most common genes and DNA. Present in this sample are around 290,000 distinct CDR3 sequences, about 23% of which were seen just once. The ten largest clones capture approximately 13% of the sample. Sequenced input: PBMCs. The receptors were gathered from a human donor in good health (CMV status not recorded). Some clones in this sample may be carry-over from other donors' samples.

V usage is TRBV6-2 or TRBV6-3 and J usage is TRBJ1-5; tentatively, D is TRBD1 (6 bases). The germline V and J ends were trimmed by 0 bases and 3 bases, with 12 bases remaining between them. This CDR3 is built from 16 residues. CDR1 and CDR2 from the germline V gene are MNHEY and SVGEGT. The CDR3 reads CASSYSKGVINQPQHF. The CDR3 coding sequence is TGTGCCAGCAGTTACTCGAAGGGGGTTATCAATCAGCCCCAGCATTTT.

This clonotype was seen a few times. The chain has TRBV20-1 and TRBJ2-5, with 9 bases that match TRBD2. CDR3 size: 14 residues. CDR1 and CDR2 from the germline V gene are DFQATT and SNEGSKA (reference sequence). V was clipped by 1 base and J by 5 bases; unmatched bases: 5. This CDR3 reads CSARVAGATETQYF. In DNA, the CDR3 is TGCAGTGCTAGAGTAGCGGGAGCAACGGAGACCCAGTACTTC.

As DNA, the CDR3 is TGCAGCGGTATTTTGGGCAATGAGCAGTTCTTC. Translated, it gives CSGILGNEQFF. The V and J genes are TRBV29-1 and TRBJ2-1; no firm D call. The CDR3 has 11 amino acids. Germline CDR1 and CDR2: SQVTM and ANQGSEA. V shed 7 bases and J shed 6 bases, with 10 bases lying between them.

The CDR3 protein is CASSLWSGDTEAFF. CDR3 nucleotides: TGTGCCAGCAGCCTCTGGAGCGGGGACACTGAAGCTTTCTTT. The V and J genes are TRBV7-2 and TRBJ1-1; D remains ambiguous. The CDR3 length is 14 residues. Trimming took off 5 bases at V and 3 bases at J, with 13 bases between the two ends. Germline V gene sequence: CDR1 SGHTA, CDR2 FQGNSA.

This clonotype appeared many times. This chain connects TRBV7-6 to TRBJ2-5; TRBD2 aligns across 7 bases. With 4 bases clipped from V and 1 base from J, the junction kept 18 bases outside the gene matches. This CDR3 comprises 19 residues. Germline V gene lookup returns CDR1 SGHVS and CDR2 FNYEAQ. CDR3 protein: CASSSPPPGRREAQETQYF. CDR3 bases: TGTGCCAGCAGCTCTCCCCCACCGGGTAGACGGGAGGCCCAAGAGACCCAGTACTTC.

The CDR3 region has the DNA TGCAGTGCTAGCCGGACAGGGGGATTTCAGCCCCAGCATTTT. Translating gives CSASRTGGFQPQHF. V usage is TRBV20-1 and J usage is TRBJ1-5; 10 bases match TRBD1. Germline CDR1 DFQATT, CDR2 SNEGSKA (reference sequence). V lost 3 bases, J lost 6 bases, and 5 bases stayed unmatched. CDR3 size: 14 residues.

J is TRBJ1-3 and V is TRBV20-1; maybe TRBD1 (6 bases). Per germline, CDR1 DFQATT and CDR2 SNEGSKA (reference sequence). The CDR3 runs to 15 residues. Trimming pared 5 bases from V and 2 bases from J, leaving 16 bases between. CDR3: CSAVRDNQPGNTIYF. In DNA form, the CDR3 reads TGCAGTGCTGTACGGGACAATCAACCTGGAAACACCATATATTTT.

This clonotype was detected only a few times. The chain uses TRBV19 and TRBJ2-3; tentatively, D is TRBD2 (8 bases). V dropped 8 bases and J dropped 6 bases, with 27 bases sitting between them. The germline V gene has CDR1 LNHDA and CDR2 SQIVND (reference sequence). This CDR3 is 17 amino acids long. Here the CDR3 reads CASRSRREAPGQDTQYF. The CDR3 nucleotides read TGTGCCAGTCGATCAAGGCGGGAGGCCCCGGGACAGGATACGCAGTATTTT.

The chain has TRBV10-3 and TRBJ2-7; D gene unclear. This CDR3 is built from 12 residues. Germline CDR1 and CDR2: ENHRY and SYGVKD. Trimming took off 6 bases at V and 0 bases at J, with 6 bases between the two ends. The CDR3 protein is CAIRNSSYEQYF. CDR3 nucleotides: TGTGCCATCAGGAACAGCTCCTACGAGCAGTACTTC.